Following are 4 T cell receptor beta chains from one sample sequenced in a study of graft-versus-host responses after intestinal transplantation. These TCRs' antigens remain unknown. Sequenced by immunoSEQ multiplex PCR; TCRdb stores in-frame clones only, minus some. This sample has 70,000 to 95,000 clones, with approximately 95% found just once. Specimen: unstimulated CD8+ T cells sorted from spleen or lymph node cells, collected before transplant. Source of these receptors: a human donor who was the organ donor for an intestinal transplant.

This sequence joins TRBV9 and TRBJ1-1; a weak D match, TRBD1 (6 bases). The ends were cut back, 2 bases at V and 1 base at J, with 15 bases in the middle. This CDR3 has 16 amino acids. Germline lookup yields CDR1 SGDLS and CDR2 YYNGEE. The CDR3 bases are TGTGCCAGCAGCGTGGGAGGGGGTGAGTGGAACACTGAAGCTTTCTTT. Translation gives CASSVGGGEWNTEAFF.

V usage is TRBV6-1 and J usage is TRBJ2-2, with D tentatively TRBD2 (5 bases). Germline V gene lookup returns CDR1 MNHNS and CDR2 SASEGT. The CDR3 contains 16 residues. The ends were cut back, 2 bases at V and 0 bases at J, with 10 bases in the middle. The CDR3: CASSETRHTNTGELFF. For the CDR3, the DNA is TGTGCCAGCAGTGAAACTAGACACACGAACACCGGGGAGCTGTTTTTT.

V is TRBV28 and J is TRBJ2-7, with TRBD1 identical over 8 bases. The CDR3 is 21 amino acids. The J segment lost 2 bases and the V segment lost 7 bases, leaving 28 bases of the junction unmatched. In germline, CDR1 is MDHEN, CDR2 SYDVKM. This CDR3 reads CASTKDRVSLDGGSLPYEQYF. CDR3 DNA sequence: TGTGCCAGCACCAAGGACAGGGTTAGTCTTGATGGGGGGTCTCTGCCCTACGAGCAGTACTTC.

V is TRBV11-2 and J is TRBJ1-4; D may be TRBD1 (5 bases). V lost 5 bases and J 0 bases, leaving 7 bases between the germline ends. CDR3 size: 14 residues. Germline V gene data show CDR1 as SGHAT and CDR2 as FQNNGV. CDR3 sequence reads: CASSPTATNEKLFF. The CDR3 region has the DNA TGTGCCAGCAGCCCGACAGCAACTAATGAAAAACTGTTTTTT.